The rows below give T cell receptor beta chains drawn from one sample of a study of blood T cell repertoires in COVID-19. Repertoires were generated with immunoSEQ multiplex PCR, while TCRdb's copy carries only in-frame clones and drops some. The table has hundreds of thousands of clones, around 84% seen once; the top ten hold more than 1.5%. The sequenced sample consisted of PBMCs or T cells enriched from blood (not recorded which). The receptors stem from a man aged 35 to 55 who had recovered from COVID-19. The CDR3 runs from the conserved cysteine through the conserved F or W. Fields, in order: CDR3 protein, CDR3 DNA, clone size, J gene, V gene, D gene. A D gene is named only where the DNA matches it firmly. The size of a clone is reported for some rows only, either as once, few or many, or as a class for expanded clones.

CDR3: CASSPRTGNVLMNTEAFF
DNA: TGCGCCAGCAGCCCGCGGACAGGGAATGTCCTTATGAACACTGAAGCTTTCTTT
size: few
J: TRBJ1-1
V: TRBV5-1
D: TRBD1

CDR3: CASSPGLAGGANTGELFF
DNA: TGCGCCAGCAGCCCAGGACTAGCGGGAGGCGCGAACACCGGGGAGCTGTTTTTT
size: .
J: TRBJ2-2
V: TRBV5-1
D: TRBD2

CDR3: CASSLDPSPNTEAFF
DNA: TGTGCCAGCAGCTTAGATCCGAGCCCGAACACTGAAGCTTTCTTT
size: .
J: TRBJ1-1
V: TRBV11-2
D: .

CDR3: CASSVDPGYADTQYF
DNA: TGTGCCAGCAGCGTAGATCCGGGGTACGCAGATACGCAGTATTTT
size: .
J: TRBJ2-3
V: TRBV9
D: .

CDR3: CASSLDRYSGRPTYNEQFF
DNA: TGTGCCAGCAGCTTAGATCGGTATAGCGGGAGGCCAACCTACAATGAGCAGTTCTTC
size: .
J: TRBJ2-1
V: TRBV7-2
D: TRBD2

CDR3: CASRQGSSPLHF
DNA: TGTGCCAGCAGGCAAGGGAGCTCACCCCTCCACTTT
size: .
J: TRBJ1-6
V: TRBV28
D: .

CDR3: CASSTGGPGNTIYF
DNA: TGTGCCAGCAGCACGGGGGGGCCTGGAAACACCATATATTTT
size: .
J: TRBJ1-3
V: TRBV7-9
D: .

CDR3: CASSIGLEAYNEQFF
DNA: TGTGCCAGTAGTATCGGACTAGAAGCCTACAATGAGCAGTTCTTC
size: .
J: TRBJ2-1
V: TRBV19
D: TRBD2

CDR3: CASSLSSGATNEKLFF
DNA: TGTGCCAGCAGTTTATCTTCCGGAGCAACTAATGAAAAACTGTTTTTT
size: .
J: TRBJ1-4
V: TRBV28
D: .

CDR3: CASSRDRTGGDTQYF
DNA: TGTGCCAGCTCCCGTGACAGGACGGGAGGAGATACGCAGTATTTT
size: .
J: TRBJ2-3
V: TRBV18
D: .